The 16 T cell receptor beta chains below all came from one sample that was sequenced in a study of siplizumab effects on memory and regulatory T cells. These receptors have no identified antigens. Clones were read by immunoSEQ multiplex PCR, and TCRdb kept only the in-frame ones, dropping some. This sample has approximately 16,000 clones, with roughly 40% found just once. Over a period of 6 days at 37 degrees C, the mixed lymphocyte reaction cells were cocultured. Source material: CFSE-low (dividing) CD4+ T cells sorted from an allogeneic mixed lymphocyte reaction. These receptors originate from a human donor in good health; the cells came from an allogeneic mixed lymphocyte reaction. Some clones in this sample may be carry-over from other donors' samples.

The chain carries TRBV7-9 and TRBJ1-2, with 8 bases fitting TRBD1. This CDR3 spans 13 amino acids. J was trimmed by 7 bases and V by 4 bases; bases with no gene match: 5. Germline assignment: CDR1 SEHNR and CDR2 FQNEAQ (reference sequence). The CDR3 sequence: CASSSSGGSGYTF. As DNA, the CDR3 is TGTGCCAGCAGCTCATCAGGGGGCTCTGGCTACACCTTC.

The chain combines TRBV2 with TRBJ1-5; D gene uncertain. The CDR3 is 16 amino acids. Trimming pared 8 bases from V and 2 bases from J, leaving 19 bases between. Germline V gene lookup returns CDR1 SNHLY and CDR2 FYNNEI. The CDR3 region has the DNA TGTGCCAGCGGTATTCGGTATTCTGTTGGCAATCAGCCCCAGCATTTT. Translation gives CASGIRYSVGNQPQHF.

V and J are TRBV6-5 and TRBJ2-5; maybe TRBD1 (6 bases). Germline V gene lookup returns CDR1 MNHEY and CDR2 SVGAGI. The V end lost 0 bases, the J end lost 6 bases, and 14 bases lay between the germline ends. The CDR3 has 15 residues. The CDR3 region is CASSYSGRGTQTQYF. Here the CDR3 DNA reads TGTGCCAGCAGTTACTCGGGCAGGGGCACGCAGACCCAGTACTTC.

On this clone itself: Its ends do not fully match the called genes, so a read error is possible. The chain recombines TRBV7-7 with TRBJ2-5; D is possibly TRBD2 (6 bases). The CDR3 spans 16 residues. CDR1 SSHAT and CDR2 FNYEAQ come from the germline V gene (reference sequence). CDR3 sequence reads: CASSLGRQVRGETQYF. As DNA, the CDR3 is TGTGCTAGCAGCTTGGGGAGGCAGGTCCGAGGAGAGACCCAGTACTTC. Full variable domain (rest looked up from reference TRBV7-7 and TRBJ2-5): GAGVSQSPRYKVTKRGQDVTLRCDPISSHATLYWYQQALGQGPEFLTYFNYEAQPDKSGLPSDRFSAERPEGSISTLTIQRTEQRDSAMYRCASSLGRQVRGETQYFGPGTRLLVL.

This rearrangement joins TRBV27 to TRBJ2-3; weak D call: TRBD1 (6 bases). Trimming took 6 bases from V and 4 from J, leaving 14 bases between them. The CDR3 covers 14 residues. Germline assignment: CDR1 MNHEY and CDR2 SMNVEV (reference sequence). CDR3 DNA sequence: TGTGCCAGCAGGCCCACGACAGGATCAGATACGCAGTATTTT. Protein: CASRPTTGSDTQYF.

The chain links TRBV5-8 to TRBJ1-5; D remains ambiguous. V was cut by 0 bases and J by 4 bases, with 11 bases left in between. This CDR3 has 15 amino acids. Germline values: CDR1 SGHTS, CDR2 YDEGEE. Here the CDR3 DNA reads TGTGCCAGCAGCTTGGGAGGTTTTGGGAATCAGCCCCAGCATTTT. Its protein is CASSLGGFGNQPQHF.

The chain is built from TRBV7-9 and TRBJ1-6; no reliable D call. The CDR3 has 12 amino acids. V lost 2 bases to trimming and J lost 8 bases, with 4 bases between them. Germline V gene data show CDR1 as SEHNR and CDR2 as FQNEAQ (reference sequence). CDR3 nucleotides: TGTGCCAGCAGCTTACAGGATTCACCCCTCCACTTT. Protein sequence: CASSLQDSPLHF.

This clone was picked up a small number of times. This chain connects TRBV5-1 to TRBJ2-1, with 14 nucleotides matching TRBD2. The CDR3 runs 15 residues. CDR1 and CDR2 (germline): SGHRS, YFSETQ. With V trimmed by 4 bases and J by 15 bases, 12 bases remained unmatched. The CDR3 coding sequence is TGCGCCAGCAGCCAGGGGACTAGCGGGAGTTTTCTTGGGTTCTTC. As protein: CASSQGTSGSFLGFF.

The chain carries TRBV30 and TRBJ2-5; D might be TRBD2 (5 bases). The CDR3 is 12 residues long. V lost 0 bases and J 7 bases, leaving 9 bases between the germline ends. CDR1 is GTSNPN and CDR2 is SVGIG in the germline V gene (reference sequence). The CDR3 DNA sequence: TGTGCCTGGAGTGTGGGCCGGGGGACCCAGTACTTC. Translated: CAWSVGRGTQYF. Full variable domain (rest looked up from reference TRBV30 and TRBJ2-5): SQTIHQWPATLVQPVGSPLSLECTVEGTSNPNLYWYRQAAGRGLQLLFYSVGIGQISSEVPQNLSASRPQDRQFILSSKKLLLSDSGFYLCAWSVGRGTQYFGPGTRLLVL.

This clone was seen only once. The CDR3 DNA reads TGTGCCAGCAGCTTAGTAGGGGGGGACACCTACGAGCAGTACTTC. It yields the protein CASSLVGGDTYEQYF. The chain carries TRBV7-9 and TRBJ2-7; D perhaps matches TRBD2 (7 bases). Trimming pared 1 base from V and 2 bases from J, leaving 12 bases between. Germline-derived CDR1 and CDR2 are SEHNR and FQNEAQ (reference sequence). The CDR3 is 15 residues long.

The CDR3 DNA sequence: TGTGCCAGCAGCTCACTTAGGGTCGGAAACATTCAGTACTTC. Amino acid sequence: CASSSLRVGNIQYF. The rearrangement uses TRBV7-2 and TRBJ2-4; D is unclear. Trimming removed 4 bases from V and 6 bases from J, with 13 bases in between. Per germline, CDR1 SGHTA and CDR2 FQGNSA. The CDR3 extends over 14 amino acids.

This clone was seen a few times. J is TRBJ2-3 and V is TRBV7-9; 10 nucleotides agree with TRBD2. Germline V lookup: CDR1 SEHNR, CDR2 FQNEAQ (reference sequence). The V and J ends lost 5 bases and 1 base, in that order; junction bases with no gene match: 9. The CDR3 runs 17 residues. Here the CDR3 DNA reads TGTGCCAGCAGCGGATACACCGGGACTAGCGGCACAGATACGCAGTATTTT. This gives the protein CASSGYTGTSGTDTQYF.

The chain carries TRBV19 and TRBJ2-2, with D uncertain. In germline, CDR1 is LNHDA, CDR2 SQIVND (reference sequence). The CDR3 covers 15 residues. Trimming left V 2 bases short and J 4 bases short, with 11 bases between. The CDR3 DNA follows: TGTGCCAGTAGTATAATCGGCAGCAGCACCGGGGAGCTGTTTTTT. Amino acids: CASSIIGSSTGELFF.

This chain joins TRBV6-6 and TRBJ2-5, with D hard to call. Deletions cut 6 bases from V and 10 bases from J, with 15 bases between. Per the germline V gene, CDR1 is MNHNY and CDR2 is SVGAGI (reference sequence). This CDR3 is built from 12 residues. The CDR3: CASRDRPVDQYF. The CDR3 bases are TGTGCCAGCAGGGACCGTCCGGTAGACCAGTACTTC.

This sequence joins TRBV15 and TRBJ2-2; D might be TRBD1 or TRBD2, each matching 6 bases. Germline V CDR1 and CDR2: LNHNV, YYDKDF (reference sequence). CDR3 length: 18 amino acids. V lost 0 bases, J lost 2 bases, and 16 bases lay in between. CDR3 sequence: CATSRDRGDPTNTGELFF. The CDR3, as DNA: TGTGCCACCAGCAGAGATAGGGGGGACCCTACAAACACCGGGGAGCTGTTTTTT.

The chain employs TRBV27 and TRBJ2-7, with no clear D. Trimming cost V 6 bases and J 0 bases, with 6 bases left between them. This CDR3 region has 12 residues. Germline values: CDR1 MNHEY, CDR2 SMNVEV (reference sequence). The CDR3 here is CASSLNSYEQYF. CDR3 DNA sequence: TGTGCCAGCAGCCTAAACTCCTACGAGCAGTACTTC.